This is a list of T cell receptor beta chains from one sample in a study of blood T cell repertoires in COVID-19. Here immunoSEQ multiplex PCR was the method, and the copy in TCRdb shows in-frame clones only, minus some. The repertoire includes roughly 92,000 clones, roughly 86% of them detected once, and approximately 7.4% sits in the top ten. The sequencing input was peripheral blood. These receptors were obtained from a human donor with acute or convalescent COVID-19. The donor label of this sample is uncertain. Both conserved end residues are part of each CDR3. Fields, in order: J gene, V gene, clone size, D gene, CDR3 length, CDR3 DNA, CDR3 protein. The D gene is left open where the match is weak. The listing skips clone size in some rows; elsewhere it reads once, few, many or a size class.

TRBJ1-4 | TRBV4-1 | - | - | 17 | TGCGCCAGCAGCCCATGGACCGGGACTCCAACTAATGAAAAACTGTTTTTT | CASSPWTGTPTNEKLFF
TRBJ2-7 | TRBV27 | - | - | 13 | TGTGCCAGCAGTTTGATCGGTTCTTGGGAGCAGTACTTC | CASSLIGSWEQYF
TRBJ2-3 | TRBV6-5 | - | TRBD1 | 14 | TGTGCCAGCAGTTTGGGACAGGTCACAGATACGCAGTATTTT | CASSLGQVTDTQYF
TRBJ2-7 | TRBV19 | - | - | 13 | TGTGCCAGTAGACGGGCCGGCGGGGACGAGCAGTACTTC | CASRRAGGDEQYF
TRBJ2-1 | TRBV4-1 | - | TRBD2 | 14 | TGCGCCAGCAGCCAAGTAGGTGGGGGGGATGAGCAGTTCTTC | CASSQVGGGDEQFF
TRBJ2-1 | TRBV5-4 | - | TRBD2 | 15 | TGTGCCAGCAGCCTAGGGACTAGCGGTTACAATGAGCAGTTCTTC | CASSLGTSGYNEQFF
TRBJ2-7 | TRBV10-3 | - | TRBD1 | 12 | TGTGCCACCCGACAGGGTTCCTACGAGCAGTACTTC | CATRQGSYEQYF
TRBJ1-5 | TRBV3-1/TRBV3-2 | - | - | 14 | TGTGCCAGCAGCCATGGCCAGGGCGGCCAGCCCCAGCATTTT | CASSHGQGGQPQHF
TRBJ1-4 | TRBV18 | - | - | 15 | TGTGCCAGCTCACCACCGTCGGCAACTAATGAAAAACTGTTTTTT | CASSPPSATNEKLFF
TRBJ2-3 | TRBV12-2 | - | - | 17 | TGTGCAAGTCGCCTTACGCCCCCTGCCGGGGGATCAGATACGCAGTATTTT | CASRLTPPAGGSDTQYF
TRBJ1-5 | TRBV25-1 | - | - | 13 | TGTGCCAGCAGTGCAGGGAGCAATCAGCCCCAGCATTTT | CASSAGSNQPQHF
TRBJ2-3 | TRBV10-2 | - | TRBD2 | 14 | TGCGCCAGCAGTGCTAGCGGGGGAGCAGATACGCAGTATTTT | CASSASGGADTQYF
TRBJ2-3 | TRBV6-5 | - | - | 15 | TGTGCCAGCAGAGGGGCAGAAGAGGGCACAGATACGCAGTATTTT | CASRGAEEGTDTQYF
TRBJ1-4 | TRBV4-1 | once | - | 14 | TGCGCCAGCAGCCAAGAGAGGCCTAGGGAAAAACTGTTTTTT | CASSQERPREKLFF
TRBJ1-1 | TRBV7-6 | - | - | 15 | TGTGCCAGCAGCACTTCCACAGGGTCTCGGACTGAAGCTTTCTTT | CASSTSTGSRTEAFF
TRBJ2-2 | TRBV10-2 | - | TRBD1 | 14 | TGCGCCAGCATCGGGACAGCGAACACCGGGGAGCTGTTTTTT | CASIGTANTGELFF
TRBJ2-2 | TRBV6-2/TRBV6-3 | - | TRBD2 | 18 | TGTGCCAGCAGTTACGAATATCGCGGGGGTTTGGCCACCGGGGAGCTGTTTTTT | CASSYEYRGGLATGELFF
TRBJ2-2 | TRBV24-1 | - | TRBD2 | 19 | TGTGCCACCAGTGATCCGTCAACTAGCGGGGGCATCCTCACCGGGGAGCTGTTTTTT | CATSDPSTSGGILTGELFF
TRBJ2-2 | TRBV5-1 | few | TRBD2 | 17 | TGCGCCAGCAGCTTGGGTCGACTAGCGGGGGGCACCGGGGAGCTGTTTTTT | CASSLGRLAGGTGELFF
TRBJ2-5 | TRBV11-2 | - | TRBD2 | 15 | TGTGCCAGCACCAATAGCGGGGGGAAGGAAGAGACCCAGTACTTC | CASTNSGGKEETQYF
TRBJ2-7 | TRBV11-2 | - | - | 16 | TGTGCCAGCAGCTTTACAGGGTATAGCGCTCCCTACGAGCAGTACTTC | CASSFTGYSAPYEQYF
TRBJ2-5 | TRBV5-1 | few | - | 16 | TGCGCCAGCAGCTTGGGACTAGACCCGTACCAAGAGACCCAGTACTTC | CASSLGLDPYQETQYF
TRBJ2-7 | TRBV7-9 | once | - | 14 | TGTGCCAGCAGCTTAGACAGGGCCTCCCACGAGCAGTACTTC | CASSLDRASHEQYF
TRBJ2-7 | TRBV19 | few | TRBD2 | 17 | TGTGCCAGTAGTATACACCTCCGTAGCGGGGGTATAAACGAGCAGTACTTC | CASSIHLRSGGINEQYF
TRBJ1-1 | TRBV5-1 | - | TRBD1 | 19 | TGCGCCAGCAGCTTGTCCGGGACAGGATGGAAGGTCGGGAACACTGAAGCTTTCTTT | CASSLSGTGWKVGNTEAFF
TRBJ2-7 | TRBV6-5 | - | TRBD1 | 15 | TGTGCCAGCAGTTCCTTACAGGGGAGCTCCTACGAGCAGTACTTC | CASSSLQGSSYEQYF